This T cell receptor beta chain was recovered during a study of vaccination effects on CD4 cells after COVID-19. Per germline, CDR1 MNHEY and CDR2 SMNVEV (reference sequence). CDR3 length equals 18 residues. Unmatched junction bases numbered 17, after V lost 4 bases and J lost 6 bases. Before sequencing, viral peptide pools were used by the ViraFEST assay to expand antigen-specific CD4+ T cells. Having been cultured for roughly 9 days, the cells underwent CD4+ T cell isolation. Absence of prior SARS-CoV-2 infection characterized the vaccine recipients, who showed negative nucleocapsid antibodies. Data came from immunoSEQ multiplex PCR; TCRdb stores just in-frame clones and leaves some out. The top ten hold more than 10% of the sample, which has more than 40,000 clones, around three quarters seen once. Comments on this clone: As yet, its antigen is unknown.

The starting material was CD4+ T cells from PBMCs cultured with SARS-CoV-2 spike peptides, obtained before COVID-19 vaccination. The chain employs TRBV27 and TRBJ1-4; TRBD1 aligns across 7 bases. This receptor was identified in a human donor who received a COVID-19 vaccine. The CDR3 DNA is TGTGCCAGCAGTTCGCCTGACAGGGTAGCCCGTTACTATGAAAAACTGTTTTTT. Translated, it gives CASSSPDRVARYYEKLFF.